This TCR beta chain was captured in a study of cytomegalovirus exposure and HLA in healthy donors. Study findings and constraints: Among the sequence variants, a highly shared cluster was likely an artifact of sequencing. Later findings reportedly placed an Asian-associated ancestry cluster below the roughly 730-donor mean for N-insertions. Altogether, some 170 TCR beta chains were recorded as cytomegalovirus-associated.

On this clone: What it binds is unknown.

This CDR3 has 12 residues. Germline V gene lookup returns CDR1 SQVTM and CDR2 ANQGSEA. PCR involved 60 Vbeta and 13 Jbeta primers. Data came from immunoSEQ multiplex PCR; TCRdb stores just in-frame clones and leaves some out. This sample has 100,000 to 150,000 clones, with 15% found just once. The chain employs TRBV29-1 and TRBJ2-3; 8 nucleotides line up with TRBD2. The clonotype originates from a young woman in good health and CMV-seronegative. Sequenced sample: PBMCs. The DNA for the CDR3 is TGCATTGTACGGGAGGGAGGAGATACGCAGTATTTT. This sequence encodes CIVREGGDTQYF.